This T cell receptor (beta chain) was sequenced in a study of cytomegalovirus exposure and HLA in healthy donors. Study results and limitations: Later analysis revealed greater clonal expansion in HLA-associated TCR beta chains than in equally common others. Some V segments, TRBV6-2 and TRBV6-3 among them, were indistinguishable and were therefore excluded.

The PCR made use of 60 Vbeta and 13 Jbeta primers. Only in-frame clones appear in the TCRdb table, and some are missing; sequencing was by immunoSEQ multiplex PCR. Of about 59,000 clones listed, 75% to 90% are singletons. The CDR3 is 14 residues long. CDR1 is MGHRA, CDR2 YSYEKL, per germline. The V end lost 4 bases, the J end lost 4 bases, and 11 bases lay between the germline ends. Comments on this clone: The target antigen is unknown.

The chain links TRBV4-1 to TRBJ2-1; tentative D call: TRBD2 (5 bases). The sequenced material came from PBMCs. The source of this sequence is a woman aged 40 to 49 in good health and CMV-seronegative. The CDR3 DNA reads as TGCGCCAGCAGCCGGGGAGACTCTTACAATGAGCAGTTCTTC. Protein product: CASSRGDSYNEQFF.